The sequence of this T cell receptor (beta chain) was determined in a study of shared clonotypes between healthy human individuals. Study results and limitations: Clonotypes that were shared across four donors made up about 5.1% of naive CD4 clonotypes.

Germline-derived CDR1 and CDR2 are SEHNR and FQNEAQ (reference sequence). V was clipped by 2 bases and J by 6 bases; unmatched bases: 2. This CDR3 has 15 residues. Terminally differentiated effector memory CD45RA+ cells were excluded by CCR7 positive selection of CD45RO-negative cells. Using immunoSEQ multiplex PCR, the repertoire was profiled, and TCRdb retains in-frame clones only, with some absent. This sample has around 2,100,000 clones, with about 95% found just once. A remark on this clone: Antigen: not known.

The sample was naive CD8+ T cells sorted from blood. The receptor comes from a man aged 18 to 29 in good health. The chain has TRBV7-9 and TRBJ2-2, with 11 bases aligning to TRBD1. CDR3 protein: CASSLPDRGPGELFF. CDR3 bases: TGTGCCAGCAGCTTACCGGACAGGGGGCCCGGGGAGCTGTTTTTT.